This T cell receptor beta chain was found in a study of CD8+ T cells in alopecia areata. Investigators isolated RNA and reverse transcribed it into cDNA to act as the sequencing template. Repertoires were generated with immunoSEQ multiplex PCR, while TCRdb's copy carries only in-frame clones and drops some. This table has around 270,000 clones, roughly 60% appearing once. As for treatment: oral pan-JAK inhibitor, 5-10 mg twice daily. The germline V gene encodes CDR1 GTSNPN and CDR2 SVGIG (reference sequence). This CDR3 spans 14 amino acids. Trimming removed 5 bases from V and 4 bases from J, with 15 bases in between. Whole-study results and caveats: In scalp and blood, many expanded lesional clones persisted during tofacitinib.

With regard to this clone: What it binds is unknown.

The TCR originated in a human donor with alopecia areata. The sequencing here drew on CD4+ T cells sorted from blood, taken at week 24, from a patient treated with tofacitinib. The J gene is TRBJ1-5, the V gene TRBV30; D is unresolved. In DNA, the CDR3 is TGTGCCTGGGGGAAGGGAACCGTTAATCAGCCCCAGCATTTT. Translation gives CAWGKGTVNQPQHF.